This T cell receptor beta chain was profiled in a study of cytomegalovirus exposure and HLA in healthy donors. Clones were sequenced by immunoSEQ multiplex PCR, and TCRdb holds only the in-frame ones, with some missing. The profile covers roughly 120,000 clones, with about nine tenths appearing a single time and about 4% taken by the ten largest. Germline V gene sequence: CDR1 LNHDA, CDR2 SQIVND (reference sequence). Trimming stripped 1 base from V and 2 bases from J, with 8 bases between. CDR3 length: 14 amino acids. This sequence joins TRBV19 and TRBJ1-1; possibly TRBD1 for D (5 bases). This TCR was recovered from a young man in good health and CMV-seropositive. Sequencing was done on a sample of PBMCs. The CDR3 spells CASSIVGGNTEAFF. CDR3 bases: TGTGCCAGTAGTATAGTCGGGGGTAACACTGAAGCTTTCTTT.